These T cell receptor beta chains were read from a single sample in a study of control samples from healthy donors and cancer patients. Profiling relied on immunoSEQ multiplex PCR, and the TCRdb table lists in-frame clones only, not all of them. Of 100,000 to 150,000 clones listed, roughly 87% are singletons. The material sequenced was blood. Receptors were obtained from a man aged 18 to 30 in good health. CDR3s include the opening cysteine and the closing phenylalanine or tryptophan. D genes are given only for firm matches. The size field is filled for only some rows; it gives once, few, many or a size class.

>TRBV7-9|.|TRBJ2-1|.
CASSFLWSRDPHEQFF
TGTGCCAGCAGCTTCTTGTGGTCTAGGGACCCCCATGAGCAGTTCTTC
>TRBV4-1|.|TRBJ2-1|.
CASSQERGRQYNEQFF
TGCGCCAGCAGCCAAGAAAGGGGGAGGCAGTACAATGAGCAGTTCTTC
>TRBV7-6|TRBD1|TRBJ1-5|.
CASSPSGQEHQPQHF
TGTGCCAGCAGCCCGTCGGGACAGGAACATCAGCCCCAGCATTTT
>TRBV10-2|.|TRBJ1-4|.
CASYTNSREKLFF
TGCGCCAGCTATACGAACAGCCGGGAAAAACTGTTTTTT
>TRBV10-3|.|TRBJ1-1|.
CAISESAGTGTEAFF
TGTGCCATCAGTGAGTCCGCAGGGACGGGCACTGAAGCTTTCTTT
>TRBV19|TRBD2|TRBJ2-3|.
CASSINTSGRRTDTQYF
TGTGCCAGTAGTATCAATACTAGCGGGCGACGCACAGATACGCAGTATTTT
>TRBV9|.|TRBJ2-3|.
CASSVEGLMDTQYF
TGTGCCAGCAGCGTAGAAGGGCTAATGGATACGCAGTATTTT
>TRBV7-2|.|TRBJ2-7|.
CASSTSVGTRHEQYF
TGTGCCAGCAGCACCTCAGTGGGTACCAGGCACGAGCAGTACTTC
>TRBV10-2|.|TRBJ2-1|.
CASHRGPPRLDNEQFF
TGCGCCAGCCATCGGGGCCCACCCAGACTCGACAATGAGCAGTTCTTC
>TRBV9|.|TRBJ1-2|.
CASSVAGEWGYGYTF
TGTGCCAGCAGCGTAGCCGGGGAGTGGGGCTATGGCTACACCTTC
>TRBV5-4|.|TRBJ2-7|.
CASSLAPGGYEQYF
TGTGCCAGCAGCTTGGCCCCGGGCGGCTACGAGCAGTACTTC
>TRBV6-2/TRBV6-3|.|TRBJ2-7|.
CASSFRASTYEQYF
TGTGCCAGCAGTTTCCGGGCCTCCACCTACGAGCAGTACTTC
>TRBV5-4|TRBD2|TRBJ2-7|.
CASSLPGTSGRINYEQYF
TGTGCCAGCAGCCTTCCCGGGACTAGCGGGAGGATTAACTACGAGCAGTACTTC
>TRBV24-1|.|TRBJ2-1|.
CATSARGAWDEQFF
TGTGCCACCAGTGCTCGGGGCGCTTGGGATGAGCAGTTCTTC
>TRBV24-1|.|TRBJ2-1|.
CATSGKTQGAREDEQFF
TGTGCCACCAGTGGGAAAACCCAGGGGGCCCGGGAGGATGAGCAGTTCTTC
>TRBV6-2/TRBV6-3|.|TRBJ2-3|.
CASSLPGIRDSTRNTQYF
TGTGCCAGCAGTCTCCCTGGGATACGGGACTCGACCAGGAATACGCAGTATTTT
>TRBV18|.|TRBJ2-1|.
CASSPLMGVGYNEQFF
TGTGCCAGCTCACCCTTAATGGGGGTGGGTTACAATGAGCAGTTCTTC
>TRBV5-6|.|TRBJ2-1|.
CASSFGGTFEEQFF
TGTGCCAGCAGCTTTGGCGGGACCTTCGAGGAGCAGTTCTTC
>TRBV18|.|TRBJ1-5|.
CASSPIEGGKPQHF
TGTGCCAGCTCACCTATAGAGGGTGGAAAGCCCCAGCATTTT
>TRBV11-2|.|TRBJ2-7|.
CASSYDSLRSYEQYF
TGTGCCAGCAGCTACGACAGCTTAAGGAGTTACGAGCAGTACTTC
>TRBV30|TRBD2|TRBJ2-7|.
CAWARTSGGSYEQYF
TGTGCCTGGGCACGGACTAGCGGGGGTTCCTACGAGCAGTACTTC
>TRBV7-3|TRBD2|TRBJ2-7|.
CASSLIGLAGGPYEQYF
TGTGCCAGCAGCTTAATCGGTCTAGCGGGAGGACCCTACGAGCAGTACTTC
>TRBV5-1|.|TRBJ1-1|once
CASSLDFVNTEAFF
TGCGCCAGCAGCTTGGACTTTGTGAATACTGAAGCTTTCTTT
>TRBV4-1|.|TRBJ1-4|.
CASSQQQINEKLFF
TGCGCCAGCAGCCAACAACAGATTAATGAAAAACTGTTTTTT
>TRBV27|TRBD1|TRBJ1-5|.
CASSLTGEQPQHF
TGTGCCAGCAGTTTGACAGGGGAGCAGCCCCAGCATTTT
>TRBV7-9|.|TRBJ1-4|.
CASSRGVQEKLFF
TGTGCCAGCAGCCGCGGGGTCCAGGAAAAACTGTTTTTT
>TRBV27|.|TRBJ1-1|.
CASSLMGPNTEAFF
TGTGCCAGCAGTTTAATGGGACCGAACACTGAAGCTTTCTTT
>TRBV10-1|TRBD1|TRBJ2-7|.
CASRAGGSYEQYF
TGCGCCAGCCGTGCAGGGGGCTCCTACGAGCAGTACTTC
>TRBV15|.|TRBJ2-1|.
CATSRGTDYNEQFF
TGTGCCACCAGCCGCGGAACCGATTACAATGAGCAGTTCTTC
>TRBV3-1/TRBV3-2|TRBD2|TRBJ2-2|.
CASSLGTSGSPGELFF
TGTGCCAGCAGCCTCGGGACTAGCGGGAGCCCCGGGGAGCTGTTTTTT
>TRBV18|.|TRBJ1-1|.
CASSPDMNTEAFF
TGTGCCAGCTCACCGGACATGAACACTGAAGCTTTCTTT
>TRBV2|.|TRBJ1-1|.
CASTSDGNTEAFF
TGTGCCAGCACCTCGGACGGTAACACTGAAGCTTTCTTT
>TRBV11-2|.|TRBJ2-7|once
CASSLDEQYF
TGTGCCAGCAGCTTAGACGAGCAGTACTTC
>TRBV5-1|TRBD1|TRBJ1-2|once
CASSAIQGAYGYTF
TGCGCCAGCAGCGCTATACAGGGGGCCTATGGCTACACCTTC
>TRBV3-1/TRBV3-2|.|TRBJ2-7|.
CASSQVGLFRSSYEQYF
TGTGCCAGCAGCCAAGTAGGACTATTCAGGAGCTCCTACGAGCAGTACTTC
>TRBV2|.|TRBJ2-2|.
CASRPALGTGELFF
TGTGCCAGCAGACCTGCGTTAGGGACCGGGGAGCTGTTTTTT
>TRBV28|.|TRBJ2-7|.
CASSLSWEQYF
TGTGCCAGCAGCCTTAGTTGGGAGCAGTACTTC
>TRBV11-2|.|TRBJ1-4|.
CASSLDLTGSNEKLFF
TGTGCCAGCAGCTTAGATCTTACGGGTTCAAATGAAAAACTGTTTTTT
>TRBV11-2|.|TRBJ2-2|.
CASSLNLRAGENTGELFF
TGTGCCAGCAGCTTAAACCTCCGAGCAGGGGAGAACACCGGGGAGCTGTTTTTT
>TRBV5-4|TRBD1|TRBJ1-4|.
CASSLDGQVNDEKLFF
TGTGCCAGCAGCTTGGATGGACAGGTGAACGATGAAAAACTGTTTTTT
>TRBV28|.|TRBJ1-2|.
CASSLVREILGYTF
TGTGCCAGCAGTTTGGTCAGGGAGATCCTGGGCTACACCTTC
>TRBV6-5|TRBD1|TRBJ1-1|.
CASRSRQGSDTEAFF
TGTGCCAGCAGATCCCGACAGGGATCGGACACTGAAGCTTTCTTT
>TRBV5-1|.|TRBJ1-1|.
CASSQAGTPNTEAFF
TGCGCCAGCAGCCAGGCCGGGACACCGAACACTGAAGCTTTCTTT
>TRBV10-3|.|TRBJ2-3|.
CAINGPSTDTQYF
TGTGCCATCAATGGCCCTAGCACAGATACGCAGTATTTT
>TRBV19|.|TRBJ1-4|.
CASSLQGDGEKLFF
TGTGCCAGTTCCCTACAGGGTGACGGGGAAAAACTGTTTTTT
>TRBV5-1|.|TRBJ2-7|.
CASRINYEQYF
TGCGCCAGCCGAATTAACTACGAGCAGTACTTC